Listed below are T cell receptor beta chains from one sample, sequenced in a study of a mutant IDH1 vaccine in newly diagnosed glioma. Sequencing used immunoSEQ multiplex PCR; TCRdb keeps in-frame clones, though not all of them. The repertoire has about 52,000 clones, about 91% of them found once; the top ten carry 2% to 2.5%. These receptors have no identified antigens. The material sequenced was PBMCs, taken from a glioma patient whose treatment included an IDH1 peptide vaccine. These receptors all stem from a man in his forties or fifties with glioma. The conserved cysteine and the conserved F or W are not part of the CDR3 here.

v_call	j_call	cdr3_aa
TRBV27	TRBJ2-5	ASSYPRETQY
TRBV7-3	TRBJ2-1	ASSSPTGNEQF
TRBV27	TRBJ2-7	ASSLSEGRVDEQY
TRBV28	TRBJ1-2	ASSFIGNYT
TRBV6-4	TRBJ2-7	ASSDSDRGEQY
TRBV28	TRBJ2-7	ASSLLWDRETNEQY
TRBV18	TRBJ1-1	ASSPLGSDADNKAF
TRBV7-9	TRBJ2-3	ASSLAGGPHTDTQY
TRBV2	TRBJ2-2	ASSEAGSTGELF
TRBV7-9	TRBJ2-3	ASGIGGSTDTQY
TRBV28	TRBJ1-2	ASSLAGGNYGYT
TRBV5-1	TRBJ1-1	ASTTASANTEAF
TRBV6-4	TRBJ1-5	ASSDSPRSNQPQH
TRBV6-6	TRBJ2-1	ATLLGEQF
TRBV4-1	TRBJ2-1	ASSSDRGINEQF
TRBV4-1	TRBJ2-7	ASSQSSYEQY
TRBV15	TRBJ1-2	ATRDSQGSWGYT
TRBV2	TRBJ2-1	ASSELRRVHEQF
TRBV5-1	TRBJ2-5	ASSTPGEETQY
TRBV7-2	TRBJ2-1	ASSLVGGNEQF
TRBV6-1	TRBJ2-7	ASHPGTGSYEQY
TRBV19	TRBJ2-3	ASSTGGTSTDTQY
TRBV5-1	TRBJ1-1	ASSSQGGSTEAF
TRBV6-5	TRBJ2-7	ASTGGASLGEQY
TRBV27	TRBJ1-2	ASSYSGTGRYGYT
TRBV9	TRBJ2-1	ASSVAGRGSYNEQF
TRBV5-4	TRBJ1-2	ASSLGQGPYGYT
TRBV19	TRBJ2-5	ASSPPGPQETQY
TRBV7-8	TRBJ1-1	ASSLGSGAGGMNTEAF
TRBV5-1	TRBJ1-4	ASSLVGGSSEKLF
TRBV7-9	TRBJ2-2	ASSNQGLTGELF
TRBV29-1	TRBJ1-1	SVGQGGFTEAF
TRBV28	TRBJ2-7	ASSFGSEQY
TRBV6-1	TRBJ2-5	ASGMGGTQY
TRBV4-3	TRBJ2-5	ASSQGSRNNQETQY
TRBV7-9	TRBJ1-2	ASSPGGGANYGYT
TRBV6-6	TRBJ2-5	ASSYGVSGGETQY